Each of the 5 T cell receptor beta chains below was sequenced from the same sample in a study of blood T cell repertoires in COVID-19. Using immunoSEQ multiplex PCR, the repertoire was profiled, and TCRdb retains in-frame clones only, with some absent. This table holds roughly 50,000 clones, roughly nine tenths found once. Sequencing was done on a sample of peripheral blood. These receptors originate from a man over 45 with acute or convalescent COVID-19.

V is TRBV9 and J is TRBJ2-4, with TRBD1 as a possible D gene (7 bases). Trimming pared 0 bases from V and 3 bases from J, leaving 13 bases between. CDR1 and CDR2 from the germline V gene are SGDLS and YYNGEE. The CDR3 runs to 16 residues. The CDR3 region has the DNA TGTGCCAGCAGCGTAGAGGCAGGGGGGTACAAAAACATTCAGTACTTC. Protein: CASSVEAGGYKNIQYF. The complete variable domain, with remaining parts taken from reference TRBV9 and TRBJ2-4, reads DSGVTQTPKHLITATGQRVTLRCSPRSGDLSVYWYQQSLDQGLQFLIQYYNGEERAKGNILERFSAQQFPDLHSELNLSSLELGDSALYFCASSVEAGGYKNIQYFGAGTRLSVL.

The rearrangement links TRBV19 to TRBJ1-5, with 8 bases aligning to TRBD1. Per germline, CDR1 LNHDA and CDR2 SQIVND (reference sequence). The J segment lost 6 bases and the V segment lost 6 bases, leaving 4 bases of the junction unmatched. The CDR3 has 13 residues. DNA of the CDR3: TGTGCCAGTAGCGACAGGGGAGGTCAGCCCCAGCATTTT. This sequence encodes CASSDRGGQPQHF.

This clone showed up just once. CDR3 nucleotide sequence: TGTGCCAGCAGCCCCTGGACAGGGGGGAATTCTAATTCACCCCTCCACTTT. This sequence encodes CASSPWTGGNSNSPLHF. The chain couples TRBV7-8 to TRBJ1-6, with 10 nucleotides matching TRBD1. The junction had 10 bases not matched to a gene; V was cut back by 5 bases and J by 6 bases. From germline, CDR1 is SGHVS and CDR2 FQNEAQ. The CDR3 runs to 17 residues.

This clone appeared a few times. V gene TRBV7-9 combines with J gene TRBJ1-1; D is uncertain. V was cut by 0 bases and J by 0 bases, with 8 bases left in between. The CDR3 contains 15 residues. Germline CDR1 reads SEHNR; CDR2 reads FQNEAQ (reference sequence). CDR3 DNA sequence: TGTGCCAGCAGCTTAGCGGGCACAGTGAACACTGAAGCTTTCTTT. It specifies CASSLAGTVNTEAFF.

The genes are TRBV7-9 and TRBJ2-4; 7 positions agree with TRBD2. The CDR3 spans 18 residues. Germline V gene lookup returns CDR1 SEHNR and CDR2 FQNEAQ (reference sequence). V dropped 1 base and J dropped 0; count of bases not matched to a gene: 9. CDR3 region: CASSLDFWEGVAKNIQYF. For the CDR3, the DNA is TGTGCCAGCAGCTTAGATTTTTGGGAGGGCGTAGCCAAAAACATTCAGTACTTC.